Listed below are T cell receptor beta chains from one sample, sequenced in a study of shared clonotypes between healthy human individuals. Using immunoSEQ multiplex PCR, the repertoire was profiled, and TCRdb retains in-frame clones only, with some absent. The table records some 600,000 clones, roughly 95% of them present only once. Sequenced: naive CD8+ T cells sorted from blood. The receptors derive from a woman aged 25-40 years in good health. The CDR3 runs from the conserved cysteine through the conserved F or W. A D gene is named only where the DNA matches it firmly. Clone size is shown for a subset of rows, as once, few, many or a class of expanded clone.

CDR3 | DNA | J | size | D | V
CASRKVGEGGELFF | TGTGCCAGCAGGAAGGTCGGGGAGGGCGGGGAGCTGTTTTTT | TRBJ2-2 | - | TRBD2 | TRBV28
CASSEYGEGITDTQYF | TGTGCCAGCAGTGAATATGGAGAGGGGATCACAGATACGCAGTATTTT | TRBJ2-3 | - | - | TRBV25-1
CASSQDFRGIADTQYF | TGCGCCAGCAGCCAAGATTTCCGGGGGATTGCAGATACGCAGTATTTT | TRBJ2-3 | - | - | TRBV4-1
CASSIFPGTVILAEENIQYF | TGTGCCAGTAGTATATTCCCCGGGACAGTGATACTAGCGGAGGAGAACATTCAGTACTTC | TRBJ2-4 | - | - | TRBV19
CASSSGRSFYGYTF | TGTGCCAGCAGTTCGGGACGGTCGTTCTATGGCTACACCTTC | TRBJ1-2 | - | - | TRBV14
CASSSGFDGQFF | TGTGCCAGCAGTTCAGGATTTGATGGGCAGTTCTTC | TRBJ2-1 | - | - | TRBV6-6
CASSFWGSYEQYF | TGTGCCAGCAGCTTTTGGGGGTCCTACGAGCAGTACTTC | TRBJ2-7 | - | - | TRBV5-4
CASSLGTGRNEQFF | TGTGCCAGCAGTTTAGGGACAGGGCGCAATGAGCAGTTCTTC | TRBJ2-1 | - | TRBD1 | TRBV27
CASSPGLGGEKLFF | TGTGCCAGCAGTCCAGGGTTGGGGGGTGAAAAACTGTTTTTT | TRBJ1-4 | - | - | TRBV27
CASSGLSPPGPTDTQYF | TGTGCCAGTAGTGGTTTGTCGCCCCCCGGGCCCACAGATACGCAGTATTTT | TRBJ2-3 | - | - | TRBV19
CASSLRGQGVFYYGYTF | TGTGCCAGCAGTTTAAGAGGACAGGGGGTATTTTACTATGGCTACACCTTC | TRBJ1-2 | - | TRBD1 | TRBV28
CASSHYTRDHGELFF | TGCGCCAGCAGCCATTATACCAGGGATCACGGGGAGCTGTTTTTT | TRBJ2-2 | - | - | TRBV4-1
CASRGSRTSGRGVTQYF | TGTGCCAGCAGAGGATCGAGGACTAGCGGGAGAGGGGTGACCCAGTACTTC | TRBJ2-5 | once | TRBD2 | TRBV27
CASSLETNFYEQYF | TGTGCCAGCAGCTTGGAGACAAACTTCTACGAGCAGTACTTC | TRBJ2-7 | - | - | TRBV5-5
CAISEGYEQYF | TGTGCCATCAGCGAGGGCTACGAGCAGTACTTC | TRBJ2-7 | - | - | TRBV28
CASSFLAKSSYNEQFF | TGTGCCAGCAGCTTCCTAGCGAAAAGCTCCTACAATGAGCAGTTCTTC | TRBJ2-1 | - | - | TRBV11-1
CASSPGLAGGGEQFF | TGTGCCAGCAGCCCGGGACTAGCGGGAGGCGGGGAGCAGTTCTTC | TRBJ2-1 | - | TRBD2 | TRBV7-6
CASRPLADLQETQYF | TGTGCCAGCAGACCACTAGCGGATCTTCAAGAGACCCAGTACTTC | TRBJ2-5 | - | TRBD2 | TRBV28
CASSLGGGRTEAFF | TGTGCCAGCAGCTTAGGCGGAGGGAGAACTGAAGCTTTCTTT | TRBJ1-1 | - | - | TRBV11-2
CASSVAGDPHEQYF | TGTGCCAGCAGCGTAGCGGGGGATCCCCACGAGCAGTACTTC | TRBJ2-7 | - | - | TRBV9
CASSQDLEGKETQYF | TGCGCCAGCAGCCAAGATTTGGAGGGGAAAGAGACCCAGTACTTC | TRBJ2-5 | - | - | TRBV4-1
CASSQGDSYEQYF | TGTGCCAGCAGTCAGGGGGACTCCTACGAGCAGTACTTC | TRBJ2-7 | - | TRBD1 | TRBV27
CASSDGQVNYGYTF | TGTGCCAGCAGTGATGGGCAGGTGAACTATGGCTACACCTTC | TRBJ1-2 | - | - | TRBV2
CSAIAYEQYF | TGCAGTGCTATCGCCTACGAGCAGTACTTC | TRBJ2-7 | - | - | TRBV20-1
CASSLFGRQGYTSYEQYF | TGTGCCAGCAGCCTCTTCGGCAGACAGGGCTATACCTCCTACGAGCAGTACTTC | TRBJ2-7 | - | TRBD1 | TRBV7-9
CASSLYSTQYF | TGTGCCAGCAGCTTATACAGTACGCAGTATTTT | TRBJ2-3 | - | - | TRBV7-9
CASRGTSGRLSTDTQYF | TGTGCCAGCAGGGGGACTAGCGGGAGGCTCAGCACAGATACGCAGTATTTT | TRBJ2-3 | - | TRBD2 | TRBV2
CASSIVAGGPNNEQFF | TGTGCCAGCAGCATTGTAGCGGGAGGGCCAAACAATGAGCAGTTCTTC | TRBJ2-1 | - | TRBD2 | TRBV7-9
CASSLGGGNQPQHF | TGTGCCAGCAGCTTGGGGGGTGGCAATCAGCCCCAGCATTTT | TRBJ1-5 | - | - | TRBV5-6
CSVLGGLAGGKGSYEQYF | TGCAGCGTACTTGGTGGACTAGCGGGAGGGAAGGGCTCCTACGAGCAGTACTTC | TRBJ2-7 | once | TRBD2 | TRBV29-1
CASPSCSETQYF | TGTGCCAGCCCCTCCTGCTCGGAGACCCAGTACTTC | TRBJ2-5 | - | - | TRBV19
CASSRTGQETQYF | TGTGCCAGCAGCCGGACAGGCCAAGAGACCCAGTACTTC | TRBJ2-5 | - | TRBD1 | TRBV7-9
CAWSVAGNEQFF | TGTGCCTGGAGTGTGGCCGGGAATGAGCAGTTCTTC | TRBJ2-1 | - | - | TRBV30
CASSVQGSGTEAFF | TGTGCCAGCAGCGTACAGGGCTCTGGCACTGAAGCTTTCTTT | TRBJ1-1 | once | - | TRBV7-2
CASSSGTGTSEQYF | TGTGCCAGCAGCTCCGGGACAGGGACTTCCGAGCAGTACTTC | TRBJ2-7 | - | TRBD1 | TRBV13
CASSLTGGGETQYF | TGTGCCAGCAGCTTGACAGGGGGCGGAGAGACCCAGTACTTC | TRBJ2-5 | once | TRBD1 | TRBV7-3
CASSEWQYSNQPQHF | TGTGCCAGCAGTGAGTGGCAGTATAGCAATCAGCCCCAGCATTTT | TRBJ1-5 | - | - | TRBV6-1
CASSLASLKYQETQYF | TGCGCCAGCAGCTTGGCCAGCCTAAAGTACCAAGAGACCCAGTACTTC | TRBJ2-5 | - | - | TRBV5-1
CASSLGPPGEQYF | TGCGCCAGCAGCTTGGGACCTCCAGGGGAGCAGTACTTC | TRBJ2-7 | - | - | TRBV5-1
CASSPTVDRIYGYTF | TGCGCCAGCAGCCCAACCGTAGACAGGATTTATGGCTACACCTTC | TRBJ1-2 | once | - | TRBV5-1
CASGNTEAFF | TGTGCCAGCGGAAACACTGAAGCTTTCTTT | TRBJ1-1 | - | - | TRBV28
CASSINTGEQYF | TGTGCCAGTAGTATTAACACCGGCGAGCAGTACTTC | TRBJ2-7 | - | - | TRBV19
CASSEWETGMSKNIQYF | TGTGCCAGCAGTGAATGGGAGACAGGGATGTCCAAAAACATTCAGTACTTC | TRBJ2-4 | - | TRBD1 | TRBV25-1
CASSFSLAGGYNEQFF | TGTGCCAGCAGCTTTAGTCTAGCGGGAGGGTACAATGAGCAGTTCTTC | TRBJ2-1 | - | TRBD2 | TRBV5-6
CASKCVCTQSRANVLTF | TGTGCCAGCAAATGTGTATGTACACAAAGTCGGGCCAACGTCCTGACTTTC | TRBJ2-6 | once | - | TRBV5-2
CASSDKSGRADTQYF | TGTGCCAGCAGTGATAAAAGCGGGAGGGCAGATACGCAGTATTTT | TRBJ2-3 | - | TRBD2 | TRBV2
CASSLEGAVYEQYF | TGCGCCAGCAGCTTGGAAGGGGCCGTATACGAGCAGTACTTC | TRBJ2-7 | - | - | TRBV5-1
CASSLASGSYEQYF | TGTGCCAGCAGCTTAGCCTCAGGGTCCTACGAGCAGTACTTC | TRBJ2-7 | - | - | TRBV11-2
CASSWDRTTEAFF | TGTGCCAGCAGTTGGGACAGAACTACTGAAGCTTTCTTT | TRBJ1-1 | - | TRBD1 | TRBV27
CASRRAAVVSDEQFF | TGTGCCTCCCGGCGGGCAGCGGTGGTTTCGGATGAGCAGTTCTTC | TRBJ2-1 | - | - | TRBV30
CASSLVAGGPETQYF | TGTGCCAGCAGTTTAGTGGCGGGAGGCCCGGAGACCCAGTACTTC | TRBJ2-5 | - | TRBD2 | TRBV27
CASSDAGAGYTF | TGTGCCAGCAGTGACGCCGGCGCGGGCTACACCTTC | TRBJ1-2 | - | - | TRBV25-1
CASRGLAGDTQYF | TGCGCCAGCCGAGGACTAGCCGGAGATACGCAGTATTTT | TRBJ2-3 | once | TRBD2 | TRBV4-1